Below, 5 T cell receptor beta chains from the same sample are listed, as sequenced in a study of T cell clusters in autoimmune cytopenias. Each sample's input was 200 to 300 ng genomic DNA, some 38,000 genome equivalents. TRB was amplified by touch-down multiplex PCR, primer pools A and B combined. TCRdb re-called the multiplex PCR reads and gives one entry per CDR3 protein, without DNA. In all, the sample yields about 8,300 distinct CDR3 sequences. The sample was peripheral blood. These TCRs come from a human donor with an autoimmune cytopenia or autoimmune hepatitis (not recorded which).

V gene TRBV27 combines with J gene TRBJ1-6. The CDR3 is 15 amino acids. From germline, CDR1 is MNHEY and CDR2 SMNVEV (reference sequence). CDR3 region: CASSLSLGIDSPLHF.

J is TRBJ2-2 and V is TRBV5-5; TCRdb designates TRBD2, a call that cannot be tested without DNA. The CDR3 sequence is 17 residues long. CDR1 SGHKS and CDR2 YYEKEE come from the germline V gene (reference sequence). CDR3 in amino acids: CASSLESGRAVTGELFF.

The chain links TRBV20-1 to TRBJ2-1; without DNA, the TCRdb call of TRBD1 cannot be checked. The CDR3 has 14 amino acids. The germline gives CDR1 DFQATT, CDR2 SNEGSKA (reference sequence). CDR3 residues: CSANPIGRGNEQFF.

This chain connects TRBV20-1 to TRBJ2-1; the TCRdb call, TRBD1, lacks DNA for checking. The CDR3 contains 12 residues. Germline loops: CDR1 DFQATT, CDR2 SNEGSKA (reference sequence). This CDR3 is CSARPGGNEQFF.

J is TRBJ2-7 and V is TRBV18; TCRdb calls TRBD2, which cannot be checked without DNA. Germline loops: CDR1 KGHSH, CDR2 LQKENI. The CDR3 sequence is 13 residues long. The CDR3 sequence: CASASGALNEQYF. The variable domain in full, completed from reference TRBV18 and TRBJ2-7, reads NAGVMQNPRHLVRRRGQEARLRCSPMKGHSHVYWYRQLPEEGLKFMVYLQKENIIDESGMPKERFSAEFPKEGPSILRIQQVVRGDSAAYFCASASGALNEQYFGPGTRLTVT.